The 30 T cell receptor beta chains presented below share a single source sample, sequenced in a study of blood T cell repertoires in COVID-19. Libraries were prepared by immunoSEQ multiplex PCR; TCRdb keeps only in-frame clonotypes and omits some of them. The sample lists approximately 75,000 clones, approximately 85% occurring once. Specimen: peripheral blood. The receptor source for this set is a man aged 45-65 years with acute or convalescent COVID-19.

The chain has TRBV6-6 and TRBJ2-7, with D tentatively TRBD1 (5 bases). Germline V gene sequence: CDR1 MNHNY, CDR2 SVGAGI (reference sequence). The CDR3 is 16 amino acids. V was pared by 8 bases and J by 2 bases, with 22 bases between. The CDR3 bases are TGTGCCAGCCGCACCGGATTCCACGGACAAACCTACGAGCAGTACTTC. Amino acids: CASRTGFHGQTYEQYF.

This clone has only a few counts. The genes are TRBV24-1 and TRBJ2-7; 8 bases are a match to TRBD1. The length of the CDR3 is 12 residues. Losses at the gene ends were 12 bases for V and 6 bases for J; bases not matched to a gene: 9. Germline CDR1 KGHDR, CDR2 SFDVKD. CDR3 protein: CAPPDRGLEQYF. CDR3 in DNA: TGTGCCCCACCCGACAGGGGCCTCGAGCAGTACTTC.

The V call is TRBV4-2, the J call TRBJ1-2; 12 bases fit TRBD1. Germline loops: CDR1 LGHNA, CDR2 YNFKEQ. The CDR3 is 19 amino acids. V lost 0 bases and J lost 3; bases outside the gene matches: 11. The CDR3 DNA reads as TGTGCCAGCAGCCAAGATCCGGGACAGGGGGCGATACCCTACTATGGCTACACCTTC. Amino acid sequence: CASSQDPGQGAIPYYGYTF.

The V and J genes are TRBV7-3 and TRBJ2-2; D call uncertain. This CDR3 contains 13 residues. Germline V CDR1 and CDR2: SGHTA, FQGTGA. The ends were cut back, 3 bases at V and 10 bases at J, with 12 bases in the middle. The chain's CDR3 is CASSFTNDAELFF. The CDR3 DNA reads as TGTGCCAGCAGCTTCACTAACGACGCGGAGCTGTTTTTT.

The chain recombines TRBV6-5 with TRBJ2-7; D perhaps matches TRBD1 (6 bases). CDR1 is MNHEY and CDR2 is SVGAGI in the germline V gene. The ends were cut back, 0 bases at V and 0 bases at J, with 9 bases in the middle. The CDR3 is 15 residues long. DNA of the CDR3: TGTGCCAGCAGTTACTCAGGGGGAAGCTCCTACGAGCAGTACTTC. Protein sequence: CASSYSGGSSYEQYF.

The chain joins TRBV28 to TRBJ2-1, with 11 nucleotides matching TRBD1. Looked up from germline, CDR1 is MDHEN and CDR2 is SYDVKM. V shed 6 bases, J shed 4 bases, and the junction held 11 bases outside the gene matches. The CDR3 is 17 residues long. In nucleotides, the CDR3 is TGTGCCAGCAGGGACGACACGGGACAGGGGGGATACAATGAGCAGTTCTTC. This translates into CASRDDTGQGGYNEQFF.

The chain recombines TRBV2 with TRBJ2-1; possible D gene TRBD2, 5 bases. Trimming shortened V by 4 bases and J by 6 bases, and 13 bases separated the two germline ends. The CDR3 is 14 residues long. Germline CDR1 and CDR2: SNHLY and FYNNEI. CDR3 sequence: CASSVERALNEQFF. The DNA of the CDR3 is TGTGCCAGCAGTGTGGAGAGGGCCCTCAATGAGCAGTTCTTC.

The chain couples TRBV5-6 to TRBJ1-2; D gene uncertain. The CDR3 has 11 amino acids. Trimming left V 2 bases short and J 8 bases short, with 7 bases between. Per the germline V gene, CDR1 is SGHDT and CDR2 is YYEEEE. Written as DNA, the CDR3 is TGTGCCAGCAGCTTTTTTGAGGGCTACACCTTC. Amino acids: CASSFFEGYTF.

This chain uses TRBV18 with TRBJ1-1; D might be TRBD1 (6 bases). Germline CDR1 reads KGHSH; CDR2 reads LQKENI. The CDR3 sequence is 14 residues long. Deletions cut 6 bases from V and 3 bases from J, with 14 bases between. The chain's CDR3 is CASSDQGLDTEAFF. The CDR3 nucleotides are TGTGCCAGCTCGGACCAGGGGTTGGACACTGAAGCTTTCTTT.

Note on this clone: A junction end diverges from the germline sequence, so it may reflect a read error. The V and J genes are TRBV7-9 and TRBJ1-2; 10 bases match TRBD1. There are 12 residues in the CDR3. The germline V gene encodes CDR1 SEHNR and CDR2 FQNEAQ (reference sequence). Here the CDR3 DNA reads TGTGCCAGCAGCCTGGGACAGGGGAATTGCTTTTTC. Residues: CASSLGQGNCFF.

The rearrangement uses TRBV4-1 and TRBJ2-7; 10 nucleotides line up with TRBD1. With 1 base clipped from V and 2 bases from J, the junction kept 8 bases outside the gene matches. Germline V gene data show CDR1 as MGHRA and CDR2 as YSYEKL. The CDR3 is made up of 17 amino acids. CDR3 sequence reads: CASSQAWDRGYTYEQYF. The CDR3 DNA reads TGCGCCAGCAGCCAAGCATGGGACAGGGGATATACCTACGAGCAGTACTTC.

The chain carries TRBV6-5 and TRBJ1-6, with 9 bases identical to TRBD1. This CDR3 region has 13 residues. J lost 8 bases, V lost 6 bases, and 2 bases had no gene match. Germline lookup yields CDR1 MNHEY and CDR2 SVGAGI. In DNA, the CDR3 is TGTGCCAGCAGAACAGGGGGCGATTCACCCCTCCACTTT. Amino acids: CASRTGGDSPLHF.

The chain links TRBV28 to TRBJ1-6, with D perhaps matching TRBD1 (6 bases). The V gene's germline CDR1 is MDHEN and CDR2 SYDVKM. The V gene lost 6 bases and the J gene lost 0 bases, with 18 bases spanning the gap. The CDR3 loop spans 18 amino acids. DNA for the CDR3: TGTGCCAGCAGATTGGGGGCAGGGGCAAGCTCCTATAATTCACCCCTCCACTTT. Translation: CASRLGAGASSYNSPLHF.

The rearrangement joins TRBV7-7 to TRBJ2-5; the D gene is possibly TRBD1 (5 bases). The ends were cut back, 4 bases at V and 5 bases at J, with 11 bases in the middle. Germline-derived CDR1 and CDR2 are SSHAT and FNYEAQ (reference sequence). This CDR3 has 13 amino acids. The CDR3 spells CASSSSGRETQYF. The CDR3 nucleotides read TGTGCCAGCAGCTCCTCAGGGCGCGAGACCCAGTACTTC.

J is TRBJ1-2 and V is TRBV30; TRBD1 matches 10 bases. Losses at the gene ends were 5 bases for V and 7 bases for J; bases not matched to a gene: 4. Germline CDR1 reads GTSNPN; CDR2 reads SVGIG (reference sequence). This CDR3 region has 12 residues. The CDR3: CAWGDRGIGYTF. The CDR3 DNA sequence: TGTGCCTGGGGGGACAGGGGAATTGGCTACACCTTC.

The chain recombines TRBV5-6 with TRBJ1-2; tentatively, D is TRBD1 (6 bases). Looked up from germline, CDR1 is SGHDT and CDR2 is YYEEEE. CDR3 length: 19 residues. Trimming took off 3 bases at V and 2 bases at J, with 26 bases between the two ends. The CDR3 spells CASSYQERLNRAANYGYTF. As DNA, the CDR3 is TGTGCCAGCAGCTACCAGGAACGATTAAACAGGGCTGCGAACTATGGCTACACCTTC.

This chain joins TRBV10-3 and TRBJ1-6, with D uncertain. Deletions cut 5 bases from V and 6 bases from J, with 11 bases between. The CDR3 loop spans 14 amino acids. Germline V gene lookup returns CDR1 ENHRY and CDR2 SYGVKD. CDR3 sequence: CAISTRETNSPLHF. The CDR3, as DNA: TGTGCCATCAGTACACGGGAGACTAATTCACCCCTCCACTTT.

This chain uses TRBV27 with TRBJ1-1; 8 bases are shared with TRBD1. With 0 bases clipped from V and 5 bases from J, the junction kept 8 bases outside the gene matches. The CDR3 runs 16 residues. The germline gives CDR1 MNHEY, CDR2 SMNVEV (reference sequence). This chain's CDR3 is CASSLSTDREETEAFF. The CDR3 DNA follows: TGTGCCAGCAGTTTATCGACGGACAGGGAGGAGACTGAAGCTTTCTTT.

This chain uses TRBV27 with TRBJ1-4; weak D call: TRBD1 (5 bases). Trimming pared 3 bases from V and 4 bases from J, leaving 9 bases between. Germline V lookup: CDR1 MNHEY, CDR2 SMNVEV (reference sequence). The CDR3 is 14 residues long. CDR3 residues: CASSFRQLNEKLFF. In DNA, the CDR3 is TGTGCCAGCAGTTTCCGACAGCTTAATGAAAAACTGTTTTTT.

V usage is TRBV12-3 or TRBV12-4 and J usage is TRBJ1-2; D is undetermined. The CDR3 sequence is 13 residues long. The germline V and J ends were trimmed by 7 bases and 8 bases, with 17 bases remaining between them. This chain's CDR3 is CASILTPAGGYTF. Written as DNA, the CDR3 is TGTGCCAGCATCCTGACCCCCGCGGGGGGCTACACCTTC.

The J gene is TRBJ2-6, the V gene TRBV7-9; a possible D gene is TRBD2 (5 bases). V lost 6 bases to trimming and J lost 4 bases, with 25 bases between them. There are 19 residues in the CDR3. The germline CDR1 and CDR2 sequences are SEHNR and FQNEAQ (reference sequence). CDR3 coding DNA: TGTGCCAGCAGTCAGCCCGGGCGAGTCGGGGTGTGGGGGGCCAACGTCCTGACTTTC. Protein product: CASSQPGRVGVWGANVLTF.

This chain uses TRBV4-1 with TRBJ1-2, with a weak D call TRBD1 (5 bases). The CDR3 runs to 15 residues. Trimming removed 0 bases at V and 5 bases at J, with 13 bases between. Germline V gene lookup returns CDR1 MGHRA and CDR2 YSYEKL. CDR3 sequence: CASSQDRRTQYGYTF. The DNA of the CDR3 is TGCGCCAGCAGCCAAGATCGCCGGACACAATATGGCTACACCTTC.

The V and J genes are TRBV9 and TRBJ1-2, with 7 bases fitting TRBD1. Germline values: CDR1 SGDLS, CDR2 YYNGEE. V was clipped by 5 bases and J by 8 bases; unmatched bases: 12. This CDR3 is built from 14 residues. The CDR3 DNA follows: TGTGCCAGCAGTCCGATTACAGGGGTCGGGGGCTACACCTTC. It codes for CASSPITGVGGYTF.

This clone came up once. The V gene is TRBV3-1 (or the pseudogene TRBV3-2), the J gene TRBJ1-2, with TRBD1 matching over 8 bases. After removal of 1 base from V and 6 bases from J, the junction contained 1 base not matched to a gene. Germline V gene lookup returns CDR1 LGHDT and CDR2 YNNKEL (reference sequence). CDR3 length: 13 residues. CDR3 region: CASSQATGDGYTF. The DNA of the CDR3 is TGTGCCAGCAGCCAAGCGACAGGGGATGGCTACACCTTC.

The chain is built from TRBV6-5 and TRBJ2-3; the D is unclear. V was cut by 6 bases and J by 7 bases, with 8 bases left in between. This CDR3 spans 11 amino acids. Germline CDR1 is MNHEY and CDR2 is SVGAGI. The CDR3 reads CASRDSHTQYF. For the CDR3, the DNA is TGTGCCAGCAGAGACTCCCATACGCAGTATTTT.

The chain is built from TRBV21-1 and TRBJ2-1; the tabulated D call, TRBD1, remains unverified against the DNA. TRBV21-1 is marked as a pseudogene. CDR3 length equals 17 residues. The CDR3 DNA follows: TGTGCCAGCAGCAAACGAAGTCAGGGGGCAGTGAGGAATGAGCAGTTCTTC. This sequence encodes CASSKRSQGAVRNEQFF.

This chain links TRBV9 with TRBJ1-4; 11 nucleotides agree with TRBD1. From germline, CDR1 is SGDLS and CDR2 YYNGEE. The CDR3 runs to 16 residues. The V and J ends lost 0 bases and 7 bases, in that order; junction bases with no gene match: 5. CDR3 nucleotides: TGTGCCAGCAGCGTAGGGACAGGGGGCTTAATTGAAAAACTGTTTTTT. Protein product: CASSVGTGGLIEKLFF.

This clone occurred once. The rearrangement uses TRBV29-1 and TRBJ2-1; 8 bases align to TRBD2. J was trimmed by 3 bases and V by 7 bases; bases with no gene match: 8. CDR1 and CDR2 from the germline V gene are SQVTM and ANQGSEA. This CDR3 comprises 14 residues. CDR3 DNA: TGCAGCGCCGCGGGACTAGTTGGCTACAATGAGCAGTTCTTC. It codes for CSAAGLVGYNEQFF.

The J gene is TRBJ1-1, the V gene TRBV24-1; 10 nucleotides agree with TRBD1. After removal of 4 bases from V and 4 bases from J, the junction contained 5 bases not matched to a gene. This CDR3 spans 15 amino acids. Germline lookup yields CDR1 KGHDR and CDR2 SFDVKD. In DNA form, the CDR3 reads TGTGCCACCAGTGACCCCGGGACAGGGGCCACTGAAGCTTTCTTT. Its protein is CATSDPGTGATEAFF.

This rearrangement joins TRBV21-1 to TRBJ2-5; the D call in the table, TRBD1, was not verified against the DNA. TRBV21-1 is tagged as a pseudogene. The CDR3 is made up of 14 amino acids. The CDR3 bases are TGTGCCAGCAGCCCCAGGGGCCTCCGAGAGACCCAGTACTTC. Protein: CASSPRGLRETQYF.